These 28 T cell receptor beta chains were sequenced from one sample in a study of T cell responses to AZD1222 COVID-19 vaccine. Only in-frame clones appear in the TCRdb table, and some are missing; sequencing was by immunoSEQ multiplex PCR. This table has fewer than 120,000 clones, about 85% appearing once. The starting material was peripheral blood, obtained on day 0 of AZD1222 vaccination. The receptors stem from an adult in good health.

This chain uses TRBV10-3 with TRBJ2-7; no clear D. The CDR3 has 13 amino acids. Germline V gene sequence: CDR1 ENHRY, CDR2 SYGVKD. V lost 9 bases to trimming and J lost 2 bases, with 14 bases between them. The CDR3 protein is CAIRRLGTYEQYF. CDR3 DNA: TGTGCCATAAGGCGTTTAGGTACCTACGAGCAGTACTTC.

The chain links TRBV3-1 (or the pseudogene TRBV3-2) to TRBJ1-2; possibly TRBD1 for D (5 bases). V lost 1 base, J lost 3 bases, and 12 bases lay in between. The CDR3 spans 15 residues. Germline V CDR1 and CDR2: LGHDT, YNNKEL (reference sequence). CDR3 residues: CASSQGGAAYYGYTF. The CDR3 DNA is TGTGCCAGCAGCCAAGGAGGGGCAGCTTACTATGGCTACACCTTC.

Ten or more counts support this clone. The V and J genes are TRBV4-1 and TRBJ1-2; 9 bases are a match to TRBD1. V lost 1 base, J lost 6 bases, and 0 bases stayed unmatched. This CDR3 contains 13 residues. Germline CDR1 and CDR2: MGHRA and YSYEKL. The CDR3 DNA sequence: TGCGCCAGCAGCCAAGGGACAGGGGATGGCTACACCTTC. The encoded protein is CASSQGTGDGYTF.

CDR3 region: CASGRGGAANYGYTF. The CDR3 DNA follows: TGTGCCAGCGGGAGGGGGGGCGCCGCTAACTATGGCTACACCTTC. This chain joins TRBV3-1 (or the pseudogene TRBV3-2) and TRBJ1-2; tentative D call: TRBD1 (6 bases). V lost 8 bases and J lost 0, with 16 bases in between. Germline V CDR1 and CDR2: LGHDT, YNNKEL (reference sequence). The CDR3 extends over 15 amino acids.

This clone was detected once. J is TRBJ2-5 and V is TRBV10-2, with 7 bases identical to TRBD2. Trimming at V came to 8 bases and at J to 5 bases, leaving 8 bases not matched to a gene. Germline CDR1 WSHSY, CDR2 SAAADI. CDR3 length equals 13 residues. CDR3 region: CASGLGRWETQYF. The CDR3 region has the DNA TGCGCCAGCGGACTAGGGAGGTGGGAGACCCAGTACTTC.

This chain joins TRBV6-5 and TRBJ1-1, with D maybe TRBD1 (6 bases). The CDR3 contains 15 residues. Germline assignment: CDR1 MNHEY and CDR2 SVGAGI. The V gene lost 5 bases and the J gene lost 0 bases, with 13 bases spanning the gap. CDR3 in DNA: TGTGCCAGCAGTAGGGAGGGGGGGATGAACACTGAAGCTTTCTTT. Its protein product is CASSREGGMNTEAFF.

The chain employs TRBV9 and TRBJ1-4; perhaps TRBD1 as D (6 bases). The CDR3 covers 18 residues. Looked up from germline, CDR1 is SGDLS and CDR2 is YYNGEE. Trimming removed 4 bases from V and 0 bases from J, with 19 bases in between. The CDR3 region has the DNA TGTGCCAGCAGCTCCCGGGGGGCGGCTGTTGCAACTAATGAAAAACTGTTTTTT. It codes for CASSSRGAAVATNEKLFF.

V gene TRBV5-1 combines with J gene TRBJ2-1, with a possible D match to TRBD1 (6 bases). The V end was cut by 4 bases, the J end by 4 bases, with 18 bases between. CDR1 and CDR2 (germline): SGHRS, YFSETQ. This CDR3 region has 16 residues. The CDR3 reads CASSPEPGQFYNEQFF. In nucleotides, the CDR3 is TGCGCCAGCAGCCCCGAACCTGGACAGTTTTACAATGAGCAGTTCTTC.

The chain links TRBV6-5 to TRBJ1-1; tentatively, D is TRBD1 (5 bases). Germline-derived CDR1 and CDR2 are MNHEY and SVGAGI. The V gene lost 5 bases and the J gene lost 11 bases, with 24 bases spanning the gap. This CDR3 comprises 15 residues. The CDR3 bases are TGTGCCAGCAGTAGATCTGGGACGGTAACTTTTGGGGCTTTCTTT. It codes for CASSRSGTVTFGAFF.

This clone was seen only a few times. V is TRBV7-8 and J is TRBJ2-7; TRBD2 aligns across 7 bases. Germline V gives CDR1 SGHVS, CDR2 FQNEAQ. The CDR3 extends over 15 amino acids. V shed 2 bases and J 3 bases; nucleotides not matched to a gene: 7. CDR3 in amino acids: CASSLSAGVGYEQYF. For the CDR3, the DNA is TGTGCCAGCAGCTTAAGTGCGGGAGTGGGCTACGAGCAGTACTTC.

This chain links TRBV9 with TRBJ2-7, with D unresolved. The germline V gene encodes CDR1 SGDLS and CDR2 YYNGEE. Trimming stripped 0 bases from V and 0 bases from J, with 10 bases between. The length of the CDR3 is 15 residues. Here the CDR3 reads CASSVGGRSSYEQYF. The DNA for the CDR3 is TGTGCCAGCAGCGTAGGTGGCAGGAGCTCCTACGAGCAGTACTTC.

The rearrangement links TRBV10-1 to TRBJ1-3; a possible D gene is TRBD1 (5 bases). V was cut by 5 bases and J by 3 bases, with 26 bases left in between. From germline, CDR1 is WNHNN and CDR2 SYGVQD (reference sequence). This CDR3 region has 19 residues. Here the CDR3 DNA reads TGCGCCAGCAGTTTTAGGGACGGAGCATTTCTAGAATATGGAAACACCATATATTTT. It encodes CASSFRDGAFLEYGNTIYF.

The CDR3 spells CASRAYYGYTF. CDR3 nucleotides: TGTGCCAGCAGGGCGTACTATGGCTACACCTTC. The genes are TRBV28 and TRBJ1-2; D is undetermined. This CDR3 is built from 11 residues. Germline values: CDR1 MDHEN, CDR2 SYDVKM. Trimming took off 6 bases at V and 3 bases at J, with 5 bases between the two ends.

This clone was observed once. This chain connects TRBV2 to TRBJ2-5; D gene ambiguous. V lost 6 bases, J lost 11 bases, and 19 bases lay in between. This CDR3 contains 13 residues. Germline V gene lookup returns CDR1 SNHLY and CDR2 FYNNEI. As DNA, the CDR3 is TGTGCCAGCAGGGCGACTCCCCTTGTATCACAGTACTTC. Translated, it gives CASRATPLVSQYF.

In its sample, this clone was seen a few times. V and J are TRBV11-1 and TRBJ1-6; D not resolved. The germline gives CDR1 SGHAT, CDR2 FQDESV (reference sequence). This CDR3 spans 14 amino acids. Trimming stripped 5 bases from V and 5 bases from J, with 10 bases between. The CDR3 DNA reads TGTGCCAGCAGCCCGCGGGTTCATAATTCACCCCTCCACTTT. It encodes CASSPRVHNSPLHF.

This clone has just a few counts. The chain links TRBV27 to TRBJ1-1; D is uncertain. Germline V gives CDR1 MNHEY, CDR2 SMNVEV (reference sequence). Trimming cost V 2 bases and J 8 bases, with 9 bases left between them. CDR3 length equals 12 residues. The CDR3 nucleotides read TGTGCCAGCAGTTTAGTGGCCGGAGAAGCTTTCTTT. Residues: CASSLVAGEAFF.

The chain couples TRBV7-2 to TRBJ1-5; D unclear. With 2 bases removed from V and 2 bases from J, the gap between germline ends came to 10 bases. The V gene's germline CDR1 is SGHTA and CDR2 FQGNSA. CDR3 length: 15 residues. DNA of the CDR3: TGTGCCAGCAGCTTATGGGAGCAGCGCAATCAGCCCCAGCATTTT. It codes for CASSLWEQRNQPQHF.

This chain links TRBV11-2 with TRBJ2-1, with 7 bases matching TRBD2. Looked up from germline, CDR1 is SGHAT and CDR2 is FQNNGV. The trim removed 4 bases at V and 7 bases at J, leaving 13 bases unmatched. This CDR3 contains 16 residues. The CDR3 DNA sequence: TGTGCCAGCAGCTCCCTCCGGGGAGGGCCGATTAATGAGCAGTTCTTC. Protein: CASSSLRGGPINEQFF.

This clone was seen once. The chain has TRBV19 and TRBJ2-5; perhaps D is TRBD1 or TRBD2 (6 bases each). Trimming took off 5 bases at V and 5 bases at J, with 15 bases between the two ends. Per the germline V gene, CDR1 is LNHDA and CDR2 is SQIVND (reference sequence). The CDR3 runs 14 residues. The CDR3 DNA reads as TGTGCCAGTAGTCGACAGGAGGGTGCCGAGACCCAGTACTTC. It codes for CASSRQEGAETQYF.

This clone has a single count. The chain employs TRBV28 and TRBJ1-1; tentatively, D is TRBD1 (5 bases). This CDR3 contains 12 residues. Trimming stripped 3 bases from V and 9 bases from J, with 11 bases between. Per the germline V gene, CDR1 is MDHEN and CDR2 is SYDVKM. The CDR3 loop reads CASSFPGLQAFF. As DNA, the CDR3 is TGTGCCAGCAGTTTCCCGGGACTCCAAGCTTTCTTT.

The sample holds one count of this clone. The rearrangement links TRBV27 to TRBJ2-1; TRBD2 agrees at 9 bases. This CDR3 comprises 15 residues. CDR1 MNHEY and CDR2 SMNVEV come from the germline V gene (reference sequence). V lost 1 base, J lost 6 bases, and 4 bases stayed unmatched. Written as DNA, the CDR3 is TGTGCCAGCAGTTTATTGGCTAGCGGGATCAATGAGCAGTTCTTC. It specifies CASSLLASGINEQFF.

The chain combines TRBV5-4 with TRBJ1-2; 9 bases are a match to TRBD1. CDR1 is SGHNT, CDR2 YYREEE, per germline (reference sequence). Trimming at V came to 3 bases and at J to 6 bases, leaving 6 bases not matched to a gene. The CDR3 loop spans 14 amino acids. The CDR3 nucleotides are TGTGCCAGCAGCTCAGGGACAGGGTACGATGGCTACACCTTC. Encoded protein: CASSSGTGYDGYTF.

This clone has only one observation. This chain uses TRBV27 with TRBJ1-5, with D hard to call. Trimming took 2 bases from V and 9 from J, leaving 11 bases between them. CDR3 length equals 13 residues. Germline CDR1 MNHEY, CDR2 SMNVEV (reference sequence). CDR3 in amino acids: CASSLREGGPQHF. CDR3 DNA sequence: TGTGCCAGCAGTTTACGAGAAGGTGGGCCCCAGCATTTT.

The chain recombines TRBV7-9 with TRBJ2-6, with TRBD1 as a possible D gene (5 bases). Germline V gives CDR1 SEHNR, CDR2 FQNEAQ (reference sequence). CDR3 size: 16 residues. With 10 bases removed from V and 1 base from J, the gap between germline ends came to 17 bases. The CDR3: CATEQVLLSGANVLTF. CDR3 bases: TGTGCCACGGAACAGGTCCTTCTTTCTGGGGCCAACGTCCTGACTTTC.

This clone appeared a single time. V gene TRBV6-1 combines with J gene TRBJ2-6, with D possibly matching TRBD1 (5 bases). The V end was cut by 3 bases, the J end by 1 base, with 10 bases between. Germline loops: CDR1 MNHNS, CDR2 SASEGT. This CDR3 comprises 16 residues. The DNA for the CDR3 is TGTGCCAGCAGTGAGGGTCCAGGGTCTGGGGCCAACGTCCTGACTTTC. The encoded protein is CASSEGPGSGANVLTF.

V is TRBV5-1 and J is TRBJ2-3, with D tentatively TRBD1 (6 bases). CDR3 length equals 15 residues. Germline V CDR1 and CDR2: SGHRS, YFSETQ. The V end was cut by 1 base, the J end by 2 bases, with 11 bases between. As DNA, the CDR3 is TGCGCCAGCAGCTTGTTCGGGACAACCACAGATACGCAGTATTTT. It specifies CASSLFGTTTDTQYF.

The genes are TRBV5-4 and TRBJ2-5; 9 bases are a match to TRBD1. V gave up 1 base and J gave up 5 bases; unmatched junction bases: 3. The CDR3 extends over 14 amino acids. Germline lookup yields CDR1 SGHNT and CDR2 YYREEE (reference sequence). The CDR3: CASSLKQGAETQYF. In nucleotides, the CDR3 is TGTGCCAGCAGCTTGAAACAGGGGGCCGAGACCCAGTACTTC.

J is TRBJ2-1 and V is TRBV12-3 or TRBV12-4; D gene unclear. The CDR3 is made up of 11 amino acids. V was shortened by 6 bases and J by 10 bases, with 10 bases between the two germline ends. The CDR3 DNA reads TGTGCCAGCAGCCGTCAATACGAGCAGTTCTTC. It specifies CASSRQYEQFF.